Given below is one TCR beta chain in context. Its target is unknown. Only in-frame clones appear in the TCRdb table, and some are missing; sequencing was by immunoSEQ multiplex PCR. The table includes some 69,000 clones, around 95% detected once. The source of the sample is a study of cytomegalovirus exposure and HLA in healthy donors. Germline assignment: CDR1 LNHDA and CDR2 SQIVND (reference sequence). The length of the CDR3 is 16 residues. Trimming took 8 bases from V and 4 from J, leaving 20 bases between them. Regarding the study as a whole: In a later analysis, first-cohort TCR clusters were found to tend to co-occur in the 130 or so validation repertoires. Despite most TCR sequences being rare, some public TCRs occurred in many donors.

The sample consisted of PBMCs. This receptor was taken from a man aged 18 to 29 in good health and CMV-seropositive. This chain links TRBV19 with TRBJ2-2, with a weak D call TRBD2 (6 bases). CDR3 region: CASSLGGLLGTGELFF. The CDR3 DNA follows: TGTGCCAGTTCCCTGGGGGGATTACTAGGCACCGGGGAGCTGTTTTTT.